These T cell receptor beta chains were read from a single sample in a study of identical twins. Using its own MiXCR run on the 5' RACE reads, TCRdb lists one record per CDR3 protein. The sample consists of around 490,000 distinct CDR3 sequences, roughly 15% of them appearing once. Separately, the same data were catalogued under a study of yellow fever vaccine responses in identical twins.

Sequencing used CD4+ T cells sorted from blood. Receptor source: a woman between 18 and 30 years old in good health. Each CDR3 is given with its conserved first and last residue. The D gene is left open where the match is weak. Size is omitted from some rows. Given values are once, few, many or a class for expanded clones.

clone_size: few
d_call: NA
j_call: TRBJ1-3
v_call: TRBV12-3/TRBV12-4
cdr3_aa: CASSPQGRLSGNTIYF
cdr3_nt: TGTGCCAGCAGCCCACAAGGCCGCCTCTCTGGAAACACCATATATTTT

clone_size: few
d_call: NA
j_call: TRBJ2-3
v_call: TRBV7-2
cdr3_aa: CASSPDLADTQYF
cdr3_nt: TGTGCCAGCAGCCCCGACTTGGCAGATACGCAGTATTTT

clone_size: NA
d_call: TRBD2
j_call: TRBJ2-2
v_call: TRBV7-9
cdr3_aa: CAAGTSLRTGELFF
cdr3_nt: TGTGCCGCCGGGACTAGTTTGCGCACCGGGGAGCTGTTTTTT

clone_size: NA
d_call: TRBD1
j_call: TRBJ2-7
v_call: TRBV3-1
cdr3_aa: CASSQGDRGLGEQYF
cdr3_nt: TGTGCCAGCAGCCAAGGGGACAGGGGGCTGGGCGAGCAGTACTTC

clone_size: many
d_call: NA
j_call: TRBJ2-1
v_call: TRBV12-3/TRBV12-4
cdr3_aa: CASSKTGGSYNEQFF
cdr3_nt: TGTGCCAGCAGTAAGACAGGCGGCTCCTACAATGAGCAGTTCTTC

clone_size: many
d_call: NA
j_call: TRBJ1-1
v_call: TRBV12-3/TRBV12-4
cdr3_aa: CASSLIQNTEAFF
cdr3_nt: TGTGCCAGCAGTTTAATTCAGAACACTGAAGCTTTCTTT

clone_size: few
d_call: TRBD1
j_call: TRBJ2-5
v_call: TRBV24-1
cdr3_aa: CATSEPGTGRETQYF
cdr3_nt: TGTGCCACCAGTGAGCCCGGGACAGGGCGAGAGACCCAGTACTTC

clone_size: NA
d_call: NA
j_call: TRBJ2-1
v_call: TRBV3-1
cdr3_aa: CASSRQEGLYNEQFF
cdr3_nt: TGTGCCAGCAGCCGACAGGAGGGACTCTACAATGAGCAGTTCTTC

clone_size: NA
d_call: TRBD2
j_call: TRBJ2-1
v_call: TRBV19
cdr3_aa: CASSRLADYNEQFF
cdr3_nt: TGTGCCAGTAGTCGACTAGCGGACTACAATGAGCAGTTCTTC

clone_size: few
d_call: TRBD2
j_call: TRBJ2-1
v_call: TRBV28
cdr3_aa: CASSLVGLAGGWGVVDNEQFF
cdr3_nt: TGTGCCAGCAGTTTGGTGGGACTAGCGGGAGGGTGGGGGGTTGTGGACAATGAGCAGTTCTTC

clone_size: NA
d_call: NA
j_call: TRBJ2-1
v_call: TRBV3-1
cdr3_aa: CASSPWVRDNEQFF
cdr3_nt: TGTGCCAGCAGCCCTTGGGTCCGGGACAATGAGCAGTTCTTC

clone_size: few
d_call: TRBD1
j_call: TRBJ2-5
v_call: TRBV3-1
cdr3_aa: CASSRLAQGAETQYF
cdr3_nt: TGTGCCAGCAGCCGCCTAGCACAGGGGGCGGAGACCCAGTACTTC

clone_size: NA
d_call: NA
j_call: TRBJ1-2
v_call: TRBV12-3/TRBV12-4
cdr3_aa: CASSLREAAGGYTF
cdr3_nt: TGTGCCAGCAGTTTACGGGAGGCGGCTGGTGGCTACACCTTC

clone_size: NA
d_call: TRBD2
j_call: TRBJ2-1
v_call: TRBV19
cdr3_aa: CASTTGASGTNEQFF
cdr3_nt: TGTGCCAGTACCACTGGGGCTAGCGGGACCAATGAGCAGTTCTTC

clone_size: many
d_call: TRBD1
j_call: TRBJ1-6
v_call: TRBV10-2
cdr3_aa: CATRTGKGNSPLHF
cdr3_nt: TGCGCCACAAGGACAGGGAAAGGCAATTCACCCCTCCACTTT

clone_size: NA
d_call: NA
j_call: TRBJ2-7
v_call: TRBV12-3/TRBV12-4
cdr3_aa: CASSLTGDEQYF
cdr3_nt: TGTGCCAGCAGCCTCACGGGGGACGAGCAGTACTTC

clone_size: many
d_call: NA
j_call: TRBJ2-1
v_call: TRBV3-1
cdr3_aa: CASSQLVGRVDEQFF
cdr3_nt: TGTGCCAGCAGCCAGCTGGTGGGGCGGGTCGATGAGCAGTTCTTC

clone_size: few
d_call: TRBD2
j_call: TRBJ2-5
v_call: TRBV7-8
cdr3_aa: CASSLGSGTSVETQYF
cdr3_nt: TGTGCCAGCAGCTTAGGGTCGGGGACTAGCGTAGAGACCCAGTACTTC

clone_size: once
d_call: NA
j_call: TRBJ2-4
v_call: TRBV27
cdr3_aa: CASSSVGLAKNIQYF
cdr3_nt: TGTGCCAGCAGTTCCGTGGGGCTAGCCAAAAACATTCAGTACTTC

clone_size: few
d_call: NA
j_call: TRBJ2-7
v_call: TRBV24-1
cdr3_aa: CATSDSGRNHEQYF
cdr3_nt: TGTGCCACCAGTGATTCCGGCCGGAACCACGAGCAGTACTTC

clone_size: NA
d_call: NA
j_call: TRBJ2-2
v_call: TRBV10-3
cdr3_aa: CAIKGTINAGELFF
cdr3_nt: TGTGCCATCAAAGGGACAATAAACGCCGGGGAGCTGTTTTTT

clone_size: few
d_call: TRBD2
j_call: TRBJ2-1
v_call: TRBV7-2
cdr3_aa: CASSSPSGGARYEQFF
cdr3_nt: TGTGCCAGCAGCAGCCCTAGCGGGGGGGCCCGGTATGAGCAGTTCTTC